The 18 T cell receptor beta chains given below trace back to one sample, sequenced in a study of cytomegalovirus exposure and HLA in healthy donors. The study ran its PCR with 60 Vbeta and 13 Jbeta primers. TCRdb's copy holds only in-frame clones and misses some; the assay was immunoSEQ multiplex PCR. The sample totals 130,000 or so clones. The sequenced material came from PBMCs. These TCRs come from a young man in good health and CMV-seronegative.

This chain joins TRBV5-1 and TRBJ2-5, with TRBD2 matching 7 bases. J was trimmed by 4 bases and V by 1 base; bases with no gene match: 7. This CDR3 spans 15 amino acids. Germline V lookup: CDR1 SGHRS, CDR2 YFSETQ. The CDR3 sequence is CASSLQAGRGETQYF. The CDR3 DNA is TGCGCCAGCAGCTTGCAAGCGGGGCGGGGAGAGACCCAGTACTTC. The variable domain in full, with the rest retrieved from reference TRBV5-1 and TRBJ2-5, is KAGVTQTPRYLIKTRGQQVTLSCSPISGHRSVSWYQQTPGQGLQFLFEYFSETQRNKGNFPGRFSGRQFSNSRSEMNVSTLELGDSALYLCASSLQAGRGETQYFGPGTRLLVL.

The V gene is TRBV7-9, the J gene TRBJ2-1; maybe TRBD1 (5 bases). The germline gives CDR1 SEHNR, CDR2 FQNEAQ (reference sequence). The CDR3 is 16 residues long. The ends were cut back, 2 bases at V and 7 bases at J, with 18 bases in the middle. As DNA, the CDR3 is TGTGCCAGCAGCTTATATCAGGGTCGGGTGATTAATGAGCAGTTCTTC. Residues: CASSLYQGRVINEQFF.

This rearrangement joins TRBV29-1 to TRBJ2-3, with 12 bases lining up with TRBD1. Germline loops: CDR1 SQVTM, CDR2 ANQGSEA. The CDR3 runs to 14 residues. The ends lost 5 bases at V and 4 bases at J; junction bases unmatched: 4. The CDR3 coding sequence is TGCAGCGTTTCCGGGACAGGGGGCGCAGATACGCAGTATTTT. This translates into CSVSGTGGADTQYF.

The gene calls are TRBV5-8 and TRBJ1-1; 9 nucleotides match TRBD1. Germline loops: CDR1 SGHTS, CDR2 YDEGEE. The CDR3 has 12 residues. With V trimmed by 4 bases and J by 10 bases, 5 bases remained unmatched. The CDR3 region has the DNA TGTGCCAGCAGCCAGGACAGGGGTAGAGCTTTCTTT. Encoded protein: CASSQDRGRAFF. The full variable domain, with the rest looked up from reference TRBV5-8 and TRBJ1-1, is EAGVTQSPTHLIKTRGQQATLRCSPISGHTSVYWYQQALGLGLQFLLWYDEGEERNRGNFPPRFSGRQFPNYSSELNVNALELEDSALYLCASSQDRGRAFFGQGTRLTVV.

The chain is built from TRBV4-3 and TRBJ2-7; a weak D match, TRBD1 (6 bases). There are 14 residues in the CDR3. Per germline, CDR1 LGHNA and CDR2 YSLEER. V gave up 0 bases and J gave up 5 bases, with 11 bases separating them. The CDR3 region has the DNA TGCGCCAGCAGCCAAGATAGGGGGATCAACGAGCAGTACTTC. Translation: CASSQDRGINEQYF.

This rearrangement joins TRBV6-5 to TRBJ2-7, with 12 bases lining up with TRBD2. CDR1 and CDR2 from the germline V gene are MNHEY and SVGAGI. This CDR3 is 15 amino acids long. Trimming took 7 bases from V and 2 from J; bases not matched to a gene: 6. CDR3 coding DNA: TGTGCCAGCACCCAACTAGCGGGAGGTGCCTACGAGCAGTACTTC. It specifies CASTQLAGGAYEQYF.

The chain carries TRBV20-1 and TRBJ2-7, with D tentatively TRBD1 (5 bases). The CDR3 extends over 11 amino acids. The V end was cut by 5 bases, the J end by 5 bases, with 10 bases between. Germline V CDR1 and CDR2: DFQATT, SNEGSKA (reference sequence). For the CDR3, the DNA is TGCAGTGCTCACAGGATCCACGAGCAGTACTTC. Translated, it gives CSAHRIHEQYF.

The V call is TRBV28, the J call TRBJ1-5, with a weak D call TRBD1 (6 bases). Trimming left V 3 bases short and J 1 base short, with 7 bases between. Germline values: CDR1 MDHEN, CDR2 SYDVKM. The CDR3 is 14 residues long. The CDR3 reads CASSFGQSNQPQHF. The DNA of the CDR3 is TGTGCCAGCAGTTTCGGACAGAGCAATCAGCCCCAGCATTTT. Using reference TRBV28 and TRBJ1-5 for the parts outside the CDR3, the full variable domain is DVKVTQSSRYLVKRTGEKVFLECVQDMDHENMFWYRQDPGLGLRLIYFSYDVKMKEKGDIPEGYSVSREKKERFSLILESASTNQTSMYLCASSFGQSNQPQHFGDGTRLSIL.

The CDR3 here is CASSQNSGWTYEQYF. The CDR3 coding sequence is TGTGCCAGCAGCCAAAATAGCGGGTGGACCTACGAGCAGTACTTC. This rearrangement joins TRBV4-2 to TRBJ2-5; 7 positions agree with TRBD2. The J call may be faulty, since TRBJ2-7 better matches the DNA end. This CDR3 comprises 15 residues. Germline CDR1 and CDR2: LGHNA and YNFKEQ.

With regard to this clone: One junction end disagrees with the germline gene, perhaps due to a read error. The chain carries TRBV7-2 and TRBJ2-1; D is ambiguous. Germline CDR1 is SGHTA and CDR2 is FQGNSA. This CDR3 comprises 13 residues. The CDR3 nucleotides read TGTGCCAGCAGCTCCCCACCCTATAATGAGCAGTTCTTC. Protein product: CASSSPPYNEQFF.

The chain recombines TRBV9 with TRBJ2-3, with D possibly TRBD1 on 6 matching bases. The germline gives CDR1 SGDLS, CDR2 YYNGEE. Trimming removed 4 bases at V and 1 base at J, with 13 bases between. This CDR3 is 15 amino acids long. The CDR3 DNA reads TGTGCCAGCAGCCAAAGGGACATAGGCACAGATACGCAGTATTTT. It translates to CASSQRDIGTDTQYF.

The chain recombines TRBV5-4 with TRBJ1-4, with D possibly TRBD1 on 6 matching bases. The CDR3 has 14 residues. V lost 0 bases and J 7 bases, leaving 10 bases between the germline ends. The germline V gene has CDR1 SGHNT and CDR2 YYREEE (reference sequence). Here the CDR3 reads CASSLGDNGEKLFF. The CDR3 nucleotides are TGTGCCAGCAGCTTGGGGGACAACGGTGAAAAACTGTTTTTT. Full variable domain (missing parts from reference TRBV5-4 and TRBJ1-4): ETGVTQSPTHLIKTRGQQVTLRCSSQSGHNTVSWYQQALGQGPQFIFQYYREEENGRGNFPPRFSGLQFPNYSSELNVNALELDDSALYLCASSLGDNGEKLFFGSGTQLSVL.

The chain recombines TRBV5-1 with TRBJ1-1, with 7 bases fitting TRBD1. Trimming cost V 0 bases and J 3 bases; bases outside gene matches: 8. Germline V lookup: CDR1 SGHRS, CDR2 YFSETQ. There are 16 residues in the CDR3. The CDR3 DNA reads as TGCGCCAGCAGCTTGGTGGCAGGGGGTTGGTACACTGAAGCTTTCTTT. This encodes CASSLVAGGWYTEAFF.

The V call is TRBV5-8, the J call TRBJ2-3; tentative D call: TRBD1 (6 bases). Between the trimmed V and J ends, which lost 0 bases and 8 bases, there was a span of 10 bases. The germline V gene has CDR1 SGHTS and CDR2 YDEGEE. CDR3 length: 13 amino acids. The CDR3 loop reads CASSLGTEGTQYF. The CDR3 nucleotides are TGTGCCAGCAGCTTGGGGACAGAGGGTACGCAGTATTTT.

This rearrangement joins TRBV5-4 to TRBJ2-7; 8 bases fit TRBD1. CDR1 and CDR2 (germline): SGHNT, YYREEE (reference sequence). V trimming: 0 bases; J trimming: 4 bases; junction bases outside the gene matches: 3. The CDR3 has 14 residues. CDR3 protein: CASSLGTGPYEQYF. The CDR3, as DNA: TGTGCCAGCAGCTTGGGGACAGGGCCATACGAGCAGTACTTC.

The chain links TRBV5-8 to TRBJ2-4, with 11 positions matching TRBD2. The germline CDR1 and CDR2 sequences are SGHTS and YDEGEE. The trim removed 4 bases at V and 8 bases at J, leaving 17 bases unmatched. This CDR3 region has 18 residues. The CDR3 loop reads CASSAGAIAGGPGDIQYF. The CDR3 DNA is TGTGCCAGCAGCGCTGGAGCTATAGCGGGAGGGCCCGGGGACATTCAGTACTTC.

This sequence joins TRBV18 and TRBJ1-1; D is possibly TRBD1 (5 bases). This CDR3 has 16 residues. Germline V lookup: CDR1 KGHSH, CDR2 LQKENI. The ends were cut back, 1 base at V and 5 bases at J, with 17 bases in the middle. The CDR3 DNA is TGTGCCAGCTCACCACGGCGGGGGGAAGTGTGTACTGAAGCTTTCTTT. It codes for CASSPRRGEVCTEAFF. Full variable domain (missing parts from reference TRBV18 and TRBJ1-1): NAGVMQNPRHLVRRRGQEARLRCSPMKGHSHVYWYRQLPEEGLKFMVYLQKENIIDESGMPKERFSAEFPKEGPSILRIQQVVRGDSAAYFCASSPRRGEVCTEAFFGQGTRLTVV.

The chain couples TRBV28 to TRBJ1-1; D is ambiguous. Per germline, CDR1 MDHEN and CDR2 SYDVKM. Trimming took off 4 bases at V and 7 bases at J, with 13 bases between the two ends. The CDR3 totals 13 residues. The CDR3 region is CASSSETPYEAFF. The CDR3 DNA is TGTGCCAGCAGTTCGGAGACCCCTTATGAAGCTTTCTTT.